This TCR beta chain was found in a study of T-cell memory formation after mild COVID-19. In TCRdb, the 5' RACE reads were re-called with MiXCR into one record per CDR3 protein. The top ten hold roughly 8% of the sample, which has 550,000 to 650,000 distinct CDR3 sequences, around a sixth seen once. This clonotype has just a few counts. Its antigen remains unknown. Study-wide results and caveats: Some SARS-CoV-2-responding clones were already detected in memory before infection. Later expanders leaned CD4+, whereas day 15 to 85 contracting clones were balanced CD4/CD8.

CDR1 and CDR2 (germline): LGHDT, YNNKEL (reference sequence). Trimming took 1 base from V and 6 from J, leaving 7 bases between them. The CDR3 is 12 residues long. The source material was PBMCs or a T cell subset sorted from them (not recorded which). This TCR was sampled from an adult woman who had mild COVID-19 (a few samples of this study predate the infection). Cell type and time point are not known. This sequence joins TRBV3-1 and TRBJ2-7; no reliable D call. CDR3 nucleotide sequence: TGTGCCAGCAGCCAAGGCGTTGGCGAGCAGTACTTC. It yields the protein CASSQGVGEQYF.